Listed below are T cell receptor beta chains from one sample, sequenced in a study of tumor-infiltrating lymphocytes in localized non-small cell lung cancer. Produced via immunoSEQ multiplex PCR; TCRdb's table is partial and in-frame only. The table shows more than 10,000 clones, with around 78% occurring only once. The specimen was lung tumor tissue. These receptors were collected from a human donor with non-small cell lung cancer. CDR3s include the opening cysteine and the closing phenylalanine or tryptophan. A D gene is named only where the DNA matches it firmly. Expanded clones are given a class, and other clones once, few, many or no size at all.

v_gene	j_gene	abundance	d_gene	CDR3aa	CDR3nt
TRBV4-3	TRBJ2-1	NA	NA	CASSQGAGGLLNNEQFF	TGCGCCAGCAGCCAAGGGGCGGGCGGACTACTTAACAATGAGCAGTTCTTC
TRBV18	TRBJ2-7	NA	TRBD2	CASSPMAGVNEQYF	TGTGCCAGCTCCCCTATGGCGGGAGTTAACGAGCAGTACTTC
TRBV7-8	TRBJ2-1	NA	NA	CASSPGVSYNEQFF	TGTGCCAGCAGCCCGGGAGTATCCTACAATGAGCAGTTCTTC
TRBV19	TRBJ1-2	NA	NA	CASSADSLLTNYGYTF	TGTGCCAGTAGTGCGGACAGCCTCCTTACTAACTATGGCTACACCTTC
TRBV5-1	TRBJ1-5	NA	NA	CASRFEDNQPQHF	TGCGCCAGCAGATTTGAGGATAATCAGCCCCAGCATTTT
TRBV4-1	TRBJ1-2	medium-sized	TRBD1	CASSPGGANYGYTF	TGCGCCAGCAGCCCAGGGGGAGCTAACTATGGCTACACCTTC
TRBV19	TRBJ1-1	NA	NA	CASQSYTEAFF	TGTGCCAGCCAAAGCTACACTGAAGCTTTCTTT
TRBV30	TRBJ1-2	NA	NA	CAWSEGNYGYTF	TGTGCCTGGAGTGAGGGGAACTATGGCTACACCTTC
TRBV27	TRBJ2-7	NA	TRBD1	CASSKGRQGSYEQYF	TGTGCCAGCAGCAAAGGGCGACAGGGTAGTTACGAGCAGTACTTC
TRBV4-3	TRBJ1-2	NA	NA	CASSQDRSETNYGYTF	TGCGCCAGCAGCCAAGATCGATCGGAGACTAACTATGGCTACACCTTC
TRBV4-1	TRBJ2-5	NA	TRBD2	CASSQEGLATFIETQYF	TGCGCCAGCAGCCAGGAAGGACTAGCCACTTTCATCGAGACCCAGTACTTC
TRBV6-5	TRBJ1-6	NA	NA	CASSYRGSPLHF	TGTGCCAGCAGTTACAGAGGTTCACCCCTCCACTTT
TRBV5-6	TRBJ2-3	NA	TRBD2	CASSLWSSGSADTQYF	TGTGCCAGCAGCTTATGGTCAAGCGGGAGCGCAGATACGCAGTATTTT
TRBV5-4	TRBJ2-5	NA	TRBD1	CASSRETGALQETQYF	TGTGCCAGCAGCCGGGAGACAGGGGCCCTCCAAGAGACCCAGTACTTC
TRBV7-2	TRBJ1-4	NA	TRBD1	CASSLVWDRFGEKLFF	TGTGCCAGCAGCTTGGTATGGGACAGGTTCGGCGAAAAACTGTTTTTT
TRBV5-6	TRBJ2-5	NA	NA	CASSAGKSVQETQYF	TGTGCCAGCAGCGCTGGGAAGTCCGTCCAAGAGACCCAGTACTTC
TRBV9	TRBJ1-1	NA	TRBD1	CASSKRQGTEAFF	TGTGCCAGCAGCAAACGACAGGGTACTGAAGCTTTCTTT
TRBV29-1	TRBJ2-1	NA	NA	CSVARGNNEQFF	TGCAGCGTTGCTCGTGGAAACAATGAGCAGTTCTTC
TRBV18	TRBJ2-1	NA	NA	CASSPPDIRANNEQFF	TGTGCCAGCTCACCCCCGGACATAAGGGCCAACAATGAGCAGTTCTTC
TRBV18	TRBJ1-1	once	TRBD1	CASSLGTGGNTEAFF	TGTGCCAGCTCCTTGGGGACAGGGGGAAACACTGAAGCTTTCTTT
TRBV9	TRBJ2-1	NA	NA	CASSTNRRPYNEQFF	TGTGCCAGCAGCACCAACAGGAGACCCTACAATGAGCAGTTCTTC
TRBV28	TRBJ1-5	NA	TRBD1	CASSFGDRFNQPQHF	TGTGCCAGCAGTTTTGGGGACAGATTCAATCAGCCCCAGCATTTT
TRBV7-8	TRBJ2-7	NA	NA	CASSLGRNYYEQYF	TGTGCCAGCAGCTTGGGCAGGAATTACTACGAGCAGTACTTC
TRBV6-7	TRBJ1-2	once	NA	CASETSPVTVAGACYGYTF	TGTGCCAGCGAGACTTCTCCTGTGACCGTAGCAGGGGCCTGCTATGGCTACACCTTC
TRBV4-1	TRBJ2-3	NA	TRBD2	CASSRGLAGGRATDTQYF	TGCGCCAGCAGCCGGGGACTAGCGGGGGGCCGGGCCACAGATACGCAGTATTTT
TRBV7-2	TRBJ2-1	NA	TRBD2	CASSLVASGKGYNEQFF	TGTGCCAGCAGCTTAGTGGCTAGCGGGAAGGGATACAATGAGCAGTTCTTC
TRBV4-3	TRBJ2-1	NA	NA	CASSQVLVWGNEQFF	TGCGCCAGCAGCCAAGTGCTTGTATGGGGCAATGAGCAGTTCTTC
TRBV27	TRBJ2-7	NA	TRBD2	CASAELAGPYEQYF	TGTGCCAGTGCTGAGCTAGCGGGCCCCTACGAGCAGTACTTC
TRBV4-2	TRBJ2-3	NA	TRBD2	CASSQDLLAEITDTQYF	TGTGCCAGCAGCCAAGATCTTCTAGCGGAGATCACAGATACGCAGTATTTT
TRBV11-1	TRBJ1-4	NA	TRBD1	CAFPGTGTEKLFF	TGTGCCTTCCCCGGGACAGGGACTGAAAAACTGTTTTTT
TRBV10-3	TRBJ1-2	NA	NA	CAISDQVLNYGYTF	TGTGCCATCAGTGATCAGGTTCTCAACTATGGCTACACCTTC
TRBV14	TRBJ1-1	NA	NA	CASSQDGRPGRSAFF	TGTGCCAGCAGCCAAGATGGGAGACCGGGGCGCAGCGCTTTCTTT
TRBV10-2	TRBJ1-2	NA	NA	CASSEFSPDYGYTF	TGCGCCAGCAGTGAGTTCAGCCCAGACTATGGCTACACCTTC
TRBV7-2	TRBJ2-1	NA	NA	CASSATGGLNEQFF	TGTGCCAGCAGCGCCACGGGCGGACTCAATGAGCAGTTCTTC
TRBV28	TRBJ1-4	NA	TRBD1	CASSAGGSTNEKLFF	TGTGCCAGCAGCGCAGGGGGTTCAACTAATGAAAAACTGTTTTTT
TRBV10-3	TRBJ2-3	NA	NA	CAISEGKGGPFGTDTQYF	TGTGCCATCAGTGAAGGGAAGGGCGGGCCTTTCGGGACAGATACGCAGTATTTT
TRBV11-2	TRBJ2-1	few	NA	CASSTVRGGGYNEQFF	TGTGCCAGCAGCACGGTCCGGGGAGGAGGCTACAATGAGCAGTTCTTC
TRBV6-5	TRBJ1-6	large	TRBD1	CASSYSTGANSPLHF	TGTGCCAGCAGTTACTCGACAGGGGCTAATTCACCCCTCCACTTT
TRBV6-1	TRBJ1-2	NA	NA	CASGGQPNYGYTF	TGTGCCAGCGGGGGCCAACCTAACTATGGCTACACCTTC
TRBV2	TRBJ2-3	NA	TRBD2	CATVHKAGVTQYF	TGTGCCACCGTCCATAAGGCGGGAGTGACGCAGTATTTT
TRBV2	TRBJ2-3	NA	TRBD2	CASSWTSGNSYTQYF	TGTGCCAGCAGCTGGACTAGCGGGAATTCATATACGCAGTATTTT
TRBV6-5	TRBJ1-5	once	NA	CASTPERAGQPQHF	TGTGCCAGCACCCCCGAGAGGGCTGGTCAGCCCCAGCATTTT